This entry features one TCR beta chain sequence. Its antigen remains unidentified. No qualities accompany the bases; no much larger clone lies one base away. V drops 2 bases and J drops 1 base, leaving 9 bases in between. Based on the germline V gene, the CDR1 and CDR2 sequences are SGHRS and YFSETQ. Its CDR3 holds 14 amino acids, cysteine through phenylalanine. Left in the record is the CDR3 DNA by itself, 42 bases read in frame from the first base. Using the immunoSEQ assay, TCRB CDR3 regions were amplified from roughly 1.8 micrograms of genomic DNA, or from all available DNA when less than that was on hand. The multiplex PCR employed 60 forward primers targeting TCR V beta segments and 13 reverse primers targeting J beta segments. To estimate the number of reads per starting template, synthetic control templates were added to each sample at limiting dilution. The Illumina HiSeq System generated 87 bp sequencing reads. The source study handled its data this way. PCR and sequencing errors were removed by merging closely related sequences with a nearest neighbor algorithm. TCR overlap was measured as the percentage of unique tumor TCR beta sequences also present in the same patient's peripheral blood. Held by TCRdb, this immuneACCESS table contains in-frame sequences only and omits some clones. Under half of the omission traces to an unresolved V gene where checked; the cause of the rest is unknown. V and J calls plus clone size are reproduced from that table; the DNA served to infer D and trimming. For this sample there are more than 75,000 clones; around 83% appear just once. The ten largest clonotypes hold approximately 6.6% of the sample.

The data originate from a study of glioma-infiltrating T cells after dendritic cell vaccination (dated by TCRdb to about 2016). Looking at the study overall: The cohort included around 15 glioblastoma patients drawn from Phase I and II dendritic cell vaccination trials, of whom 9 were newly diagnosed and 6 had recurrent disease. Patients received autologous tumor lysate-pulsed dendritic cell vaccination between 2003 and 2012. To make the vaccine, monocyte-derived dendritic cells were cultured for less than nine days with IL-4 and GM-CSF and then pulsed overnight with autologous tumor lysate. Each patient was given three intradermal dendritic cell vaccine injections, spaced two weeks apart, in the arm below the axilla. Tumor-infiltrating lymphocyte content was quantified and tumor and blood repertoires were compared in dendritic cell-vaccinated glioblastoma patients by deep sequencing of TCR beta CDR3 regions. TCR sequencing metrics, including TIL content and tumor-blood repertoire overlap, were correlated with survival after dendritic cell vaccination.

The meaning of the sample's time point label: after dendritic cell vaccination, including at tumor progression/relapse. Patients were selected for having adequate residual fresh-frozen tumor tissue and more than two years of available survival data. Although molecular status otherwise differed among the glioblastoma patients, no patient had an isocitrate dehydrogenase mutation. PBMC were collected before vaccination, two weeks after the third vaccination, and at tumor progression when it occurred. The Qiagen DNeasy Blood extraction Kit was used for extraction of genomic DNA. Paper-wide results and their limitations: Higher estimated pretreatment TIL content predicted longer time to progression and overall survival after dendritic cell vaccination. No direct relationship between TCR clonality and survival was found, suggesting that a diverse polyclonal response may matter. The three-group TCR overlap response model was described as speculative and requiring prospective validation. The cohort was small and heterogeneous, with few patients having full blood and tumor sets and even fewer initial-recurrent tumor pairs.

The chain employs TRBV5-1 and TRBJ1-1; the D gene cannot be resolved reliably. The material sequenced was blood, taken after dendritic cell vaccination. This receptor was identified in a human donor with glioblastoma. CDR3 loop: CASSLIAGNTEAFF. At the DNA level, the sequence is TGCGCCAGCAGCTTAATCGCGGGGAACACTGAAGCTTTCTTT. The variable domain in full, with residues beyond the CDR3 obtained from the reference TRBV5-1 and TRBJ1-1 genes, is KAGVTQTPRYLIKTRGQQVTLSCSPISGHRSVSWYQQTPGQGLQFLFEYFSETQRNKGNFPGRFSGRQFSNSRSEMNVSTLELGDSALYLCASSLIAGNTEAFFGQGTRLTVV.